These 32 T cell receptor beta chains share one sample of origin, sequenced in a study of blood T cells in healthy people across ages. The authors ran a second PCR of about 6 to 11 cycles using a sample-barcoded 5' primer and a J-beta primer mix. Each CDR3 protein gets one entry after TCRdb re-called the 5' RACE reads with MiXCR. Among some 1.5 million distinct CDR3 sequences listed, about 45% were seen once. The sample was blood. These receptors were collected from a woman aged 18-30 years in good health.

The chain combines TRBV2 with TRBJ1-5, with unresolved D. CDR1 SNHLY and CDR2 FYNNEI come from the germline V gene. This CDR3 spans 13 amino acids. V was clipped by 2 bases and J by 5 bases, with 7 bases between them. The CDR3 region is CASSERADQPQHF. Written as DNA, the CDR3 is TGTGCCAGCAGTGAAAGGGCGGATCAGCCCCAGCATTTT.

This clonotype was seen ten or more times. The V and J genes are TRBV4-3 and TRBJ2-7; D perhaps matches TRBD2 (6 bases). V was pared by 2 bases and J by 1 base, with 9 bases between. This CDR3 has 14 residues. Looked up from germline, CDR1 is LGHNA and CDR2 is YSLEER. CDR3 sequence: CASSQFGSSYEQYF. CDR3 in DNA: TGCGCCAGCAGCCAATTCGGGAGTTCCTACGAGCAGTACTTC.

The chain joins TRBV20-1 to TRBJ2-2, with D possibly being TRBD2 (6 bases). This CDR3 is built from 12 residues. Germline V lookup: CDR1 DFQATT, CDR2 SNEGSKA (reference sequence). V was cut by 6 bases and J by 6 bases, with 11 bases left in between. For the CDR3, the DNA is TGCAGTGCGTTCTGGAGGGCCGGGGAGCTGTTTTTT. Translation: CSAFWRAGELFF.

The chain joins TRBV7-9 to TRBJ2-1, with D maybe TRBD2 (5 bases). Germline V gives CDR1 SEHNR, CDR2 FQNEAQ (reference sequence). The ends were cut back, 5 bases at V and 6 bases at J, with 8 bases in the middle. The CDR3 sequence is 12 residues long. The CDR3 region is CASSKRANEQFF. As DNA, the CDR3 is TGTGCCAGCAGCAAGAGGGCCAATGAGCAGTTCTTC.

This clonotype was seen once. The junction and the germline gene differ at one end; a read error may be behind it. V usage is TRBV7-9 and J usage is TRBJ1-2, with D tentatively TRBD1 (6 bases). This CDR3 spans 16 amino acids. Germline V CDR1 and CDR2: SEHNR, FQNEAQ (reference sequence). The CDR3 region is CVSSFEGVRSNYGYTF. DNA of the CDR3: TGTGTCAGCAGCTTCGAGGGGGTCCGGTCTAACTATGGCTACACCTTC. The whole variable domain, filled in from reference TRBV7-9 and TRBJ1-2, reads DTGVSQNPRHKITKRGQNVTFRCDPISEHNRLYWYRQTLGQGPEFLTYFQNEAQLEKSRLLSDRFSAERPKGSFSTLEIQRTEQGDSAMYLCVSSFEGVRSNYGYTFGSGTRLTVV.

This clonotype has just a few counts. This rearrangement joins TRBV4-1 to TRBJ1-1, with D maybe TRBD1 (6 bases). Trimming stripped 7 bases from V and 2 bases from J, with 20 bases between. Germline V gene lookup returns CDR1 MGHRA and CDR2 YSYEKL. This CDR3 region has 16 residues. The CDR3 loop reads CASNFKLPRGNTEAFF. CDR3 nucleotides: TGCGCCAGCAACTTTAAGCTCCCCAGGGGAAACACTGAAGCTTTCTTT.

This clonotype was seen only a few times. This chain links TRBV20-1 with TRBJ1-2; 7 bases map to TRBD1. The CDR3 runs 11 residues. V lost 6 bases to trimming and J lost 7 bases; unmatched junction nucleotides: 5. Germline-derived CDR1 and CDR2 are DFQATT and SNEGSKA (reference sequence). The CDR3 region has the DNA TGCAGTGCGAGTGACAGGGCTGGCTACACCTTC. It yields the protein CSASDRAGYTF.

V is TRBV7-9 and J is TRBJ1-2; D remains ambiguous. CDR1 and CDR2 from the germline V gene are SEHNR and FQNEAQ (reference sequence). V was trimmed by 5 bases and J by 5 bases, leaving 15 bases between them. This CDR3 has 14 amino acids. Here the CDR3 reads CASSPGLNLYGYTF. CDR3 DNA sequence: TGTGCCAGCAGCCCGGGGTTGAACCTATATGGCTACACCTTC.

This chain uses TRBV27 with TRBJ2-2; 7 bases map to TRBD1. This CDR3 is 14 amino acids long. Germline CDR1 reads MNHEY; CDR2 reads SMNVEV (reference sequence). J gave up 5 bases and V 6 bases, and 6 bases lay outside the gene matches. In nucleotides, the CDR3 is TGTGCCAGCAGGCCGACAGGGCAGACCGGGGAGCTGTTTTTT. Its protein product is CASRPTGQTGELFF.

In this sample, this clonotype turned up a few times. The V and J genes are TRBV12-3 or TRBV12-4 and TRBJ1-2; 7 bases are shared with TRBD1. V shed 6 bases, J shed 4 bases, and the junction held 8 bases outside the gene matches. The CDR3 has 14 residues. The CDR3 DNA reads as TGTGCCAGCAGAGAGACAGGGTCTCGCTATGGCTACACCTTC. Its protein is CASRETGSRYGYTF.

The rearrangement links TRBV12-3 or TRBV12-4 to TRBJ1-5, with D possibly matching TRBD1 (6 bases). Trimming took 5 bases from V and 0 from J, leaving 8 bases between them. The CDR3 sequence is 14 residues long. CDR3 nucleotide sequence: TGTGCCAGCAGTATACAGGGTAGCAATCAGCCCCAGCATTTT. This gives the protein CASSIQGSNQPQHF.

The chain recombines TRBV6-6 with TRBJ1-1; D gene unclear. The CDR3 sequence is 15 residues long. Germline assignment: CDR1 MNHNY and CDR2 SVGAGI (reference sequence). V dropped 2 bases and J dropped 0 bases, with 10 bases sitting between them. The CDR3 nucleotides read TGTGCCAGCAGTTACGTAGACACGATGAACACTGAAGCTTTCTTT. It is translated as CASSYVDTMNTEAFF.

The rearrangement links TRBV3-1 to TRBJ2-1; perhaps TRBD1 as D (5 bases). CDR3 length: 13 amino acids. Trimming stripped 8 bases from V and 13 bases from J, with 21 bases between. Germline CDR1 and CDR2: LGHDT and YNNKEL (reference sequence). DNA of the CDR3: TGTGCCAGCGGGGCCCACAACCAAGAGACCCAGTTCTTC. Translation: CASGAHNQETQFF.

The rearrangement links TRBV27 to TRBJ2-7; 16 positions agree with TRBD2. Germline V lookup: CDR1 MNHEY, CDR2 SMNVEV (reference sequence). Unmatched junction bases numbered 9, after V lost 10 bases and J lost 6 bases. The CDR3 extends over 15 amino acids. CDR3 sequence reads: CATYSGTSGRVEQYF. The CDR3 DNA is TGTGCCACCTACTCCGGGACTAGCGGGAGGGTCGAGCAGTACTTC.

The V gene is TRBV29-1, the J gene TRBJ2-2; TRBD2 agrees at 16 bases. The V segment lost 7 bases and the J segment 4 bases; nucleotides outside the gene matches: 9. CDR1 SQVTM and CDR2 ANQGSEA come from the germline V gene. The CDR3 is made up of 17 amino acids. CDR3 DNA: TGCAGCGCCAGGGGACTAGCGGGGGGGCCTAGCACCGGGGAGCTGTTTTTT. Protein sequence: CSARGLAGGPSTGELFF.

Here the CDR3 reads CASSQKGTNEAFF. The CDR3 DNA is TGTGCCAGCAGCCAAAAAGGGACAAATGAAGCTTTCTTT. The gene calls are TRBV7-9 and TRBJ1-1; tentative D call: TRBD1 (6 bases). CDR1 is SEHNR, CDR2 FQNEAQ, per germline (reference sequence). V was clipped by 5 bases and J by 7 bases, with 14 bases between them. The CDR3 covers 13 residues.

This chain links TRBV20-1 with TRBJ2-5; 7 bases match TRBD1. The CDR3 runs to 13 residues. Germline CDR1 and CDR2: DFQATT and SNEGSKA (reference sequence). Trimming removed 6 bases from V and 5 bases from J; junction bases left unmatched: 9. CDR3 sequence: CSAETGMGETQYF. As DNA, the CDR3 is TGCAGTGCGGAGACAGGGATGGGGGAGACCCAGTACTTC.

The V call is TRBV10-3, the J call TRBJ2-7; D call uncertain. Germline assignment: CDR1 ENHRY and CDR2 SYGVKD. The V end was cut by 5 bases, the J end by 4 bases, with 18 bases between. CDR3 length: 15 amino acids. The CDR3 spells CAISSPGTDVYEQYF. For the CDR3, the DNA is TGTGCCATCAGTTCCCCCGGAACAGACGTATACGAGCAGTACTTC.

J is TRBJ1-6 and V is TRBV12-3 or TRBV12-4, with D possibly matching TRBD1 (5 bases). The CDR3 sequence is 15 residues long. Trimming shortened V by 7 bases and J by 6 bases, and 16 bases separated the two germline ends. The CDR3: CASTWGDSANSPLHF. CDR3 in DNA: TGTGCCAGCACCTGGGGGGATTCGGCTAATTCACCCCTCCACTTT.

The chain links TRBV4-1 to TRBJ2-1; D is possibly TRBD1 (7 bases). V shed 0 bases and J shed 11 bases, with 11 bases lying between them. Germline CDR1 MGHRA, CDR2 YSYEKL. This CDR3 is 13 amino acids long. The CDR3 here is CASSQEEGAQQFF. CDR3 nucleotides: TGCGCCAGCAGCCAAGAGGAGGGGGCTCAGCAGTTCTTC.

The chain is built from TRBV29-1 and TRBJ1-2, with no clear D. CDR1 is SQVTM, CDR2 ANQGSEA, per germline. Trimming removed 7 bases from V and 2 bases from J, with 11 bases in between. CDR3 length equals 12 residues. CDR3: CSAVLPNYGYTF. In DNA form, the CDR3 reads TGCAGCGCTGTTTTGCCCAACTATGGCTACACCTTC.

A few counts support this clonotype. CDR3 bases: TGTGCCATCAGTGAGGAACAGGGGGCTGGTGGCTACACCTTC. Amino acid sequence: CAISEEQGAGGYTF. This chain joins TRBV10-3 and TRBJ1-2, with 9 bases fitting TRBD1. V gave up 2 bases and J gave up 7 bases; unmatched junction bases: 5. The CDR3 has 14 residues. Per the germline V gene, CDR1 is ENHRY and CDR2 is SYGVKD.

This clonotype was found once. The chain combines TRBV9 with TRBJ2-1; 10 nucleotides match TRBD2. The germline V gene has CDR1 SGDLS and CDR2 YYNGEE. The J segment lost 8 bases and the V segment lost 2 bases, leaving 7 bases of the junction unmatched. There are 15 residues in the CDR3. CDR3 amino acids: CASSVSSGRSYEQFF. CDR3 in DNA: TGTGCCAGCAGCGTGTCTAGCGGGAGATCGTATGAGCAGTTCTTC. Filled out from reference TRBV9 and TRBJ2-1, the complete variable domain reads DSGVTQTPKHLITATGQRVTLRCSPRSGDLSVYWYQQSLDQGLQFLIQYYNGEERAKGNILERFSAQQFPDLHSELNLSSLELGDSALYFCASSVSSGRSYEQFFGPGTRLTVL.

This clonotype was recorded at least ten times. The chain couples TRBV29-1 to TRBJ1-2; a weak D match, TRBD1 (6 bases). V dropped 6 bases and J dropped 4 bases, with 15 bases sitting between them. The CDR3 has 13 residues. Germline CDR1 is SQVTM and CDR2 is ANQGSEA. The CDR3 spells CSVGDKNPYGYTF. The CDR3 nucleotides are TGCAGCGTCGGGGACAAAAACCCCTATGGCTACACCTTC.

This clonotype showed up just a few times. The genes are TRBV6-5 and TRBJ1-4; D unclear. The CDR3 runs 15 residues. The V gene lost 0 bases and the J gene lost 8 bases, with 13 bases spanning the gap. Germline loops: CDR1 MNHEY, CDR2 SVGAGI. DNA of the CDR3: TGTGCCAGCAGTTACTCGAGGAGGGTCGGCGAAAAACTGTTTTTT. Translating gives CASSYSRRVGEKLFF.

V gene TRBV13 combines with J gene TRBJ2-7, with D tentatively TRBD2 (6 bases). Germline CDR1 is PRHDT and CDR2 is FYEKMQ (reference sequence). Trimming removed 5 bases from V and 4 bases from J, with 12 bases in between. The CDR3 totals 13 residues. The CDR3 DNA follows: TGTGCCAGCAGCGGAGTGGGGGGATACGAGCAGTACTTC. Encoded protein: CASSGVGGYEQYF.

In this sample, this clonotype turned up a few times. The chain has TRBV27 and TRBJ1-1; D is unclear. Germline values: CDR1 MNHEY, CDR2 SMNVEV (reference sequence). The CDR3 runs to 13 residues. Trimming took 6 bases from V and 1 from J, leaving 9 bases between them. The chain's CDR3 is CASSILENTEAFF. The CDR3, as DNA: TGTGCCAGCAGCATCCTAGAGAACACTGAAGCTTTCTTT.

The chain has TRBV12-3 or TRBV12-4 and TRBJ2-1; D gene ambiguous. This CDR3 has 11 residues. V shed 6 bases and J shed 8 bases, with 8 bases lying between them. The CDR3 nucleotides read TGTGCCAGCAGGCAGGTGGATGAGCAGTTCTTC. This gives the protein CASRQVDEQFF.

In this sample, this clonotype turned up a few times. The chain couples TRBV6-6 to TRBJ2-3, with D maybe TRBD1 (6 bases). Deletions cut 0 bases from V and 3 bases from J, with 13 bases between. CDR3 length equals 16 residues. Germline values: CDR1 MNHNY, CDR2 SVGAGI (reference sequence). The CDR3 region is CASSYSSWQGTDTQYF. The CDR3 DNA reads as TGTGCCAGCAGTTACTCCTCGTGGCAGGGGACAGATACGCAGTATTTT.

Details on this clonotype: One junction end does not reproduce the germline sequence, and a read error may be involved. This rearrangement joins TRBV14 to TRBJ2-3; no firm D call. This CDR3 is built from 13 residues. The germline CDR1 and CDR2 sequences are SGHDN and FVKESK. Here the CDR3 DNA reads TGTGCCAGCAGCCAAGGGCTCACAGACACGCAGTGTTTT. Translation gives CASSQGLTDTQCF.

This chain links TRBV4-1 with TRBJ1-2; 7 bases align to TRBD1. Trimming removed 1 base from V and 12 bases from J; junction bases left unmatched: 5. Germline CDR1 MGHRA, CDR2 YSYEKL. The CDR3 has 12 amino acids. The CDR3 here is CASSQGPQGDTF. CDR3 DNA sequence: TGCGCCAGCAGCCAAGGACCTCAGGGGGACACCTTC.

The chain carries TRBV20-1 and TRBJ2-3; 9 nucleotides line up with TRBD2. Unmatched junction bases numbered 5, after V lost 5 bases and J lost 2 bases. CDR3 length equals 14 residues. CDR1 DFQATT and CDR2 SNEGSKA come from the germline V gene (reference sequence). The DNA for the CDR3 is TGCAGTGCTTTAGCGGGAGCGCACACAGATACGCAGTATTTT. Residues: CSALAGAHTDTQYF.